This T cell receptor beta chain is from a study of T cells and Merkel cell carcinoma outcomes. Study-level results: Merkel cell carcinoma outcomes were reportedly predicted by repertoire and T-cell density.

TCRdb keeps only in-frame clones here, not all; method: immunoSEQ multiplex PCR. This table has 1,400 or so clones, around 90% appearing once. Germline assignment: CDR1 SGHTA and CDR2 FQGNSA. The CDR3 runs to 15 residues. The V and J ends lost 4 bases and 0 bases respectively, with 11 bases between them. In the case of this clone: Antigen unknown.

Sequenced material: tumor tissue from Merkel cell carcinoma. The rearrangement joins TRBV7-2 to TRBJ2-3; D possibly corresponds to TRBD2 (5 bases). This TCR came from a human donor with Merkel cell carcinoma. The CDR3: CASSSRRTSTDTQYF. CDR3 nucleotide sequence: TGTGCCAGCAGCTCCCGCCGGACTAGCACAGATACGCAGTATTTT.